This T cell receptor beta chain was recorded in a study of monozygotic twins with inflammatory bowel disease. The CDR3 is 15 amino acids. Germline loops: CDR1 DFQATT, CDR2 SNEGSKA (reference sequence). In the case of this clonotype: Its target is unknown.

General study points: IBD patients shared fewer clonotypes with others than healthy twins, especially with disease activity.

One entry per CDR3 protein, without DNA, is what TCRdb gives after re-calling the 5' RACE reads. The sample holds about 210,000 distinct CDR3 sequences. The clonotype originates from a human donor with ulcerative colitis or Crohn's disease, or a healthy co-twin of an affected twin (not recorded which). V gene TRBV20-1 combines with J gene TRBJ2-5; TCRdb returns TRBD2, unconfirmable since there is no DNA. The sequenced sample consisted of blood. The chain's CDR3 is CSATGLADPQETQYF.